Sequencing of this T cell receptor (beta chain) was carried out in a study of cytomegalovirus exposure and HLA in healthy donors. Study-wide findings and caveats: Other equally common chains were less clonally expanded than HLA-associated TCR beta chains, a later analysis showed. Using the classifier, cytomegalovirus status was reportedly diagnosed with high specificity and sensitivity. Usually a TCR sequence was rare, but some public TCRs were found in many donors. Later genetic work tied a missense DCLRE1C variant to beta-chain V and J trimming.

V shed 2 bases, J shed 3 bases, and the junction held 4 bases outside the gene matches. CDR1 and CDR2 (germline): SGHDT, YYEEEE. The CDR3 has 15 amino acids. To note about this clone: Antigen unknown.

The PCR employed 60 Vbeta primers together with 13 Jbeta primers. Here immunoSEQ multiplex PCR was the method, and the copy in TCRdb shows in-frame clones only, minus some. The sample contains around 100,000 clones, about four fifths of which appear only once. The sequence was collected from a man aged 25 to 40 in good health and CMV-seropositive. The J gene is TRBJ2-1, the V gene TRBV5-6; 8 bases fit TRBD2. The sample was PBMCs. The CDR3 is CASSFLAGHYNEQFF. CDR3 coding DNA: TGTGCCAGCAGCTTCCTAGCGGGTCACTACAATGAGCAGTTCTTC.